Listed here is a single T cell receptor beta chain. Using immunoSEQ multiplex PCR, the repertoire was profiled, and TCRdb retains in-frame clones only, with some absent. Of tens of thousands of clones in the sample, over 80% were seen once. This entry is derived from a study of blood T cell repertoires in COVID-19. This TCR derives from a man in his sixties with acute or convalescent COVID-19. The sequencing sample was made of peripheral blood.

The CDR3 loop is CASSLTSPETQYF. The CDR3 coding sequence is TGCGCCAGCAGCCTGACTAGCCCGGAGACCCAGTACTTC. V gene TRBV4-1 combines with J gene TRBJ2-5; 7 bases map to TRBD2. Trimming removed 4 bases from V and 5 bases from J; junction bases left unmatched: 4. Germline V gene lookup returns CDR1 MGHRA and CDR2 YSYEKL. The CDR3 is 13 amino acids.